A selection of T cell receptor beta chains follows, all from one sample in a study of CD8+ T cells in alopecia areata. Sequencing used immunoSEQ multiplex PCR; TCRdb keeps in-frame clones, though not all of them. The sample has 150,000 to 250,000 clones, approximately 60% seen once. The starting material was CD4+ T cells sorted from blood, obtained at week 4, from a patient treated with tofacitinib. These receptors all come from a human donor with alopecia areata. The CDR3 runs from the conserved cysteine through the conserved F or W. A D gene is named only where the DNA matches it firmly. Where a row states a size, it is once, few, many or the class of an expanded clone; other rows omit it.

v_call: TRBV19; j_call: TRBJ1-5; clone_size: few; d_call: .; cdr3_aa: CASSPAGGVNQPQHF; cdr3_nt: TGTGCCAGTAGTCCGGCGGGAGGCGTGAATCAGCCCCAGCATTTT
v_call: TRBV18; j_call: TRBJ2-3; clone_size: few; d_call: .; cdr3_aa: CASSPGQTVYTDTQYF; cdr3_nt: TGTGCCAGCTCACCAGGACAAACTGTTTACACAGATACGCAGTATTTT
v_call: TRBV5-6; j_call: TRBJ2-5; clone_size: .; d_call: .; cdr3_aa: CASSFIDEETQYF; cdr3_nt: TGTGCCAGCAGCTTCATAGACGAAGAGACCCAGTACTTC
v_call: TRBV29-1; j_call: TRBJ1-4; clone_size: once; d_call: .; cdr3_aa: CSVQEEKLFF; cdr3_nt: TGCAGCGTACAGGAGGAAAAACTGTTTTTT
v_call: TRBV19; j_call: TRBJ1-2; clone_size: .; d_call: .; cdr3_aa: CASSSSGGGLNYGYTF; cdr3_nt: TGTGCCAGTAGCAGCTCCGGCGGGGGGCTGAACTATGGCTACACCTTC
v_call: TRBV2; j_call: TRBJ1-1; clone_size: .; d_call: .; cdr3_aa: CASSAIPDTEAFF; cdr3_nt: TGTGCCAGCAGTGCTATCCCCGACACCGAAGCTTTCTTT
v_call: TRBV5-6; j_call: TRBJ1-2; clone_size: few; d_call: .; cdr3_aa: CASSLEAGRGYTF; cdr3_nt: TGTGCCAGCAGCTTGGAAGCAGGCAGAGGCTACACCTTC
v_call: TRBV7-2; j_call: TRBJ2-3; clone_size: .; d_call: .; cdr3_aa: CASSGGAGIDTQYF; cdr3_nt: TGTGCCAGCTCGGGTGGGGCCGGGATAGATACGCAGTATTTT
v_call: TRBV27; j_call: TRBJ2-2; clone_size: few; d_call: .; cdr3_aa: CASSLGPTGELFF; cdr3_nt: TGTGCCAGCAGTTTGGGGCCCACCGGGGAGCTGTTTTTT
v_call: TRBV6-5; j_call: TRBJ1-2; clone_size: .; d_call: TRBD1; cdr3_aa: CASSFPPGTGHGYTF; cdr3_nt: TGTGCCAGCAGTTTCCCCCCCGGGACAGGGCACGGCTACACCTTC
v_call: TRBV27; j_call: TRBJ1-1; clone_size: .; d_call: .; cdr3_aa: CASSPLGRTDPEAFF; cdr3_nt: TGTGCCAGCAGTCCCCTGGGGCGAACGGACCCTGAAGCTTTCTTT
v_call: TRBV29-1; j_call: TRBJ2-7; clone_size: .; d_call: .; cdr3_aa: CSARQASYEQYF; cdr3_nt: TGCAGCGCACGACAGGCCTCCTACGAGCAGTACTTC
v_call: TRBV9; j_call: TRBJ1-1; clone_size: .; d_call: .; cdr3_aa: CASSYGPTNTEAFF; cdr3_nt: TGTGCCAGCAGCTACGGACCGACGAACACTGAAGCTTTCTTT
v_call: TRBV29-1; j_call: TRBJ1-2; clone_size: .; d_call: .; cdr3_aa: CSVISGDGYTF; cdr3_nt: TGCAGCGTTATTTCTGGCGATGGCTACACCTTC
v_call: TRBV6-5; j_call: TRBJ1-2; clone_size: .; d_call: .; cdr3_aa: CASSSYLGAGGNGYTF; cdr3_nt: TGTGCCAGCAGTTCGTATTTGGGCGCCGGGGGGAATGGCTACACCTTC
v_call: TRBV9; j_call: TRBJ1-2; clone_size: few; d_call: .; cdr3_aa: CASSARQDANYGYTF; cdr3_nt: TGTGCCAGCAGCGCGAGACAGGATGCTAACTATGGCTACACCTTC
v_call: TRBV7-9; j_call: TRBJ2-3; clone_size: .; d_call: .; cdr3_aa: CASSLGPSPGTDTQYF; cdr3_nt: TGTGCCAGCAGCTTAGGACCTAGCCCGGGCACAGATACGCAGTATTTT
v_call: TRBV2; j_call: TRBJ2-5; clone_size: .; d_call: .; cdr3_aa: CASSADRSIGYF; cdr3_nt: TGTGCCAGCAGTGCCGACAGGTCGATAGGGTACTTC
v_call: TRBV25-1; j_call: TRBJ2-3; clone_size: .; d_call: .; cdr3_aa: CASSEYPTDTQYF; cdr3_nt: TGTGCCAGCAGTGAATATCCCACAGATACGCAGTATTTT
v_call: TRBV29-1; j_call: TRBJ2-5; clone_size: .; d_call: .; cdr3_aa: CSAGGRMQETQYF; cdr3_nt: TGCAGCGCCGGGGGACGGATGCAAGAGACCCAGTACTTC
v_call: TRBV5-1; j_call: TRBJ2-5; clone_size: .; d_call: TRBD2; cdr3_aa: CASSLSGAGGAQYF; cdr3_nt: TGCGCCAGCAGCCTCAGCGGGGCTGGCGGGGCCCAGTACTTC
v_call: TRBV5-6; j_call: TRBJ2-7; clone_size: .; d_call: .; cdr3_aa: CASSLGRGRSSYEQYF; cdr3_nt: TGTGCCAGCAGTTTAGGTCGGGGGCGAAGCTCCTACGAGCAGTACTTC
v_call: TRBV29-1; j_call: TRBJ1-1; clone_size: .; d_call: .; cdr3_aa: CSVLQLNMNTEAFF; cdr3_nt: TGCAGCGTTCTACAATTAAACATGAACACTGAAGCTTTCTTT
v_call: TRBV7-9; j_call: TRBJ1-1; clone_size: few; d_call: .; cdr3_aa: CASSAGGNTEAFF; cdr3_nt: TGTGCCAGCAGCGCCGGTGGGAACACTGAAGCTTTCTTT
v_call: TRBV25-1; j_call: TRBJ2-7; clone_size: .; d_call: .; cdr3_aa: CASRPPGRPYEQYF; cdr3_nt: TGTGCCAGCAGACCTCCGGGACGCCCCTACGAGCAGTACTTC
v_call: TRBV29-1; j_call: TRBJ2-2; clone_size: .; d_call: .; cdr3_aa: CSVEARGTRNTGELFF; cdr3_nt: TGCAGCGTTGAAGCCCGGGGGACAAGAAACACCGGGGAGCTGTTTTTT
v_call: TRBV29-1; j_call: TRBJ2-7; clone_size: once; d_call: .; cdr3_aa: CSVGARPLYGNEQYF; cdr3_nt: TGCAGCGTTGGCGCCCGGCCCTTGTATGGGAACGAGCAGTACTTC